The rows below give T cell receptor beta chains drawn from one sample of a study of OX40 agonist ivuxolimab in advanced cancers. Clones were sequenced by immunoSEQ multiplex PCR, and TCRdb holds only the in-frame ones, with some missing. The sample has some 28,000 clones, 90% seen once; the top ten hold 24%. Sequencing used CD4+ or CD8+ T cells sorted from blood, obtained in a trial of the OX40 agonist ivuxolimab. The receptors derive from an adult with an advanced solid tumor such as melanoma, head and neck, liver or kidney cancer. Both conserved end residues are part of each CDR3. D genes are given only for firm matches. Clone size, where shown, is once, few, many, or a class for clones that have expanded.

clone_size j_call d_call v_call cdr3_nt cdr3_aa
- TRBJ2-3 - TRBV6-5 TGTGCCAGCAGTTTTAGAGGGACAGATACGCAGTATTTT CASSFRGTDTQYF
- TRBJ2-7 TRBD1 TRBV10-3 TGTGCCATACAGGGGGCGGACTACGAGCAGTACTTC CAIQGADYEQYF
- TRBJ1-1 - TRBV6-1 TGTGCCAGCAGTGAAAGACGGTCGTTTACTGAAGCTTTCTTT CASSERRSFTEAFF
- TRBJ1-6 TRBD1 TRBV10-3 TGTGCCATCAGTGAGACAGGGGGGGGATATAATTCACCCCTCCACTTT CAISETGGGYNSPLHF
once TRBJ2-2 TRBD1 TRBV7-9 TGTGCCAGCAGCTGGGGGACAGGGGTGGCCGGGGAGCTGTTTTTT CASSWGTGVAGELFF
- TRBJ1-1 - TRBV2 TGTGCCAGCAGCCCATGGGGGAACACTGAAGCTTTCTTT CASSPWGNTEAFF
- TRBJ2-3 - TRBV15 TGTGCCACCCGCCTAGATGAGGATACGCAGTATTTT CATRLDEDTQYF
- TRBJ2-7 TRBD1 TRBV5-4 TGTGCCAGCAGCTGGGACAGGGGTGAGCAGTACTTC CASSWDRGEQYF
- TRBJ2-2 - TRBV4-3 TGCGCCAGCAGCCAAGACTTAAGGTCCGGCGGGCTGAACACCGGGGAGCTGTTTTTT CASSQDLRSGGLNTGELFF
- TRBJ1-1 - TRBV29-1 TGCAGCGTAGGACAGTCTATAGCTTTCTTT CSVGQSIAFF
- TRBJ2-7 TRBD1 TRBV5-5 TGTGCCAGCAGCTTAGCCCCGACAGGGGCCGAGCAGTACTTC CASSLAPTGAEQYF
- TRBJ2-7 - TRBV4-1 TGCGCCAGCAGCCAAGATCATTCGTACTACGAGCAGTACTTC CASSQDHSYYEQYF
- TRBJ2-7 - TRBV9 TGTGCCAGCAGCCAAATGTGGGGAGACGAGCAGTACTTC CASSQMWGDEQYF
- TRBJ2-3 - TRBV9 TGTGCCAGCAGCGTAGTGGGGAGTTGGACAGATACGCAGTATTTT CASSVVGSWTDTQYF
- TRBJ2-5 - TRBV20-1 TGCAGTGCAAAGCGGGAAGAGACCCAGTACTTC CSAKREETQYF
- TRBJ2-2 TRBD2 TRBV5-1 TGCGCCAGCAGCCCGGGACTAGGGGGTGAGCTGTTTTTT CASSPGLGGELFF
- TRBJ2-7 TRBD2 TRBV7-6 TGTGCCAGCAGCCCGGGGGGGGCCCTAACCTACGAGCAGTACTTC CASSPGGALTYEQYF
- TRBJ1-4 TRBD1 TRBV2 TGTGCCAGCAGCTATTACATTACAGGGGCTAATGAAAAACTGTTTTTT CASSYYITGANEKLFF
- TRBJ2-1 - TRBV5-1 TGCGCCAGCAGCTTGACATCCTTGAGCTCCTACAATGAGCAGTTCTTC CASSLTSLSSYNEQFF
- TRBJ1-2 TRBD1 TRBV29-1 TGCAGCGTTGAAACCTTCGGACAGGGGGCTTTTGGTGGCTACACCTTC CSVETFGQGAFGGYTF
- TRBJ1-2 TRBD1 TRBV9 TGTGCCAGCAGAGACAGGGGGCTCTGGGTCAACTATGGCTACACCTTC CASRDRGLWVNYGYTF
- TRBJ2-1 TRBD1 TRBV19 TGTGCCAGTAGTCCCACAGGGGTATACAATGAGCAGTTCTTC CASSPTGVYNEQFF
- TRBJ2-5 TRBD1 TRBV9 TGTGCCAGCAGCTTCGAACAGGGGCGCATGGAGACCCAGTACTTC CASSFEQGRMETQYF
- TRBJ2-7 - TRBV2 TGTGCCAGCACCCCGACCGGGCCCTACGAGCAGTACTTC CASTPTGPYEQYF
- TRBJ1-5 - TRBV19 TGTGCCAGTAGTATTTTAGGAAGCAATCAGCCCCAGCATTTT CASSILGSNQPQHF
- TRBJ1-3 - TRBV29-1 TGCAGCGTTTGGGACCTACCGACTGGAAACACCATATATTTT CSVWDLPTGNTIYF
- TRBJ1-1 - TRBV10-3 TGTGCCATCAGTGTCGCCCCCGAGGGCACTGAAGCTTTCTTT CAISVAPEGTEAFF
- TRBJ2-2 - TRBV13 TGTGCTAGCAGCTCGACCGAGAACACCGGGGAGCTGTTTTTT CASSSTENTGELFF